This T cell receptor beta chain was captured in a study of T cells after yellow fever vaccination. Study-wide context: Researchers used SMART-Seq v4 Ultra Low Input to prepare fractions that had low cell numbers. Whole-study results and caveats: Weaker in magnitude, the secondary response showed a faster peak on day 5 versus 15.

One entry per CDR3 protein results from TCRdb running MiXCR on the 5' RACE reads. The sample lists 120,000 or so distinct CDR3 sequences, approximately 14% occurring once. About this clonotype itself: Its matching antigen is unknown.

Looked up from germline, CDR1 is SEHNR and CDR2 is FQNEAQ (reference sequence). With 5 bases removed from V and 4 bases from J, the gap between germline ends came to 12 bases. The CDR3 is made up of 14 amino acids. Here the sequenced sample was CD8+ T cells sorted from PBMCs, taken 5 days after the yellow fever booster vaccination. This receptor was identified in a man in his late teens or twenties who received the YFV17D yellow fever vaccine. The rearrangement uses TRBV7-9 and TRBJ1-5, with TRBD1 as a possible D gene (5 bases). CDR3 region: CASSVGGPNQPQHF. CDR3 DNA: TGTGCCAGCAGCGTCGGGGGACCTAATCAGCCCCAGCATTTT.